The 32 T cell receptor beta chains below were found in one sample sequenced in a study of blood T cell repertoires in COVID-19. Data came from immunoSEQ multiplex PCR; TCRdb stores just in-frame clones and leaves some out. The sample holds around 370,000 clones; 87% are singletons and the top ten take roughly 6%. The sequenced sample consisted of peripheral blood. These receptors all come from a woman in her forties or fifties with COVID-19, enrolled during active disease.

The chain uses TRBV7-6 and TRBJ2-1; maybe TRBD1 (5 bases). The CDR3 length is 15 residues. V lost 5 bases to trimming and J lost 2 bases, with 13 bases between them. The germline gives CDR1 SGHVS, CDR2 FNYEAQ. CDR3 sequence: CASSTGPPTYNEQFF. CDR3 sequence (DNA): TGTGCCAGCAGCACAGGTCCTCCGACCTACAATGAGCAGTTCTTC.

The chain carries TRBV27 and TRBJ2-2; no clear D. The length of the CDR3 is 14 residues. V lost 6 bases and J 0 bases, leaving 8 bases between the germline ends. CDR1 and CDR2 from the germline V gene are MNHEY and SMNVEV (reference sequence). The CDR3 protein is CASRGSANTGELFF. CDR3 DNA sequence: TGTGCCAGCAGAGGAAGCGCGAACACCGGGGAGCTGTTTTTT.

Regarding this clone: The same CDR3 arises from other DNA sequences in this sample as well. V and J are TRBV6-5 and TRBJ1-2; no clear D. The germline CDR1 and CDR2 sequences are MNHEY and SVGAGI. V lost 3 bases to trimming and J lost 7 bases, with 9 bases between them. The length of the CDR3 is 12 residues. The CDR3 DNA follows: TGTGCCAGCAGTTATTCTACGGGTGGCTACACCTTC. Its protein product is CASSYSTGGYTF.

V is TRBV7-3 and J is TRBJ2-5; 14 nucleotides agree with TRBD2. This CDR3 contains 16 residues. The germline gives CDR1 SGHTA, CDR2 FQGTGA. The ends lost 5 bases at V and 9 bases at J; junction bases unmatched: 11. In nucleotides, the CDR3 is TGTGCCAGCAGCATGGACGGACTAGCGGGAGGAATGCCCCAGTACTTC. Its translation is CASSMDGLAGGMPQYF.

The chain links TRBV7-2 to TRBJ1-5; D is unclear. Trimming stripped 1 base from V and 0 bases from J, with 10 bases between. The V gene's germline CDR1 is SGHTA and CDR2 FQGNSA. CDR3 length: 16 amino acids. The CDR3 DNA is TGTGCCAGCAGCTTAGAATCAGGCCCTAGCAATCAGCCCCAGCATTTT. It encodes CASSLESGPSNQPQHF.

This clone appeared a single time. The CDR3 bases are TGTGCCAGCAGTTTGGGGACAGAATACAATGAGCAGTTCTTC. This sequence encodes CASSLGTEYNEQFF. The genes are TRBV6-5 and TRBJ2-1, with 7 nucleotides matching TRBD1. The V segment lost 4 bases and the J segment 4 bases; nucleotides outside the gene matches: 4. This CDR3 is built from 14 residues. The germline gives CDR1 MNHEY, CDR2 SVGAGI.

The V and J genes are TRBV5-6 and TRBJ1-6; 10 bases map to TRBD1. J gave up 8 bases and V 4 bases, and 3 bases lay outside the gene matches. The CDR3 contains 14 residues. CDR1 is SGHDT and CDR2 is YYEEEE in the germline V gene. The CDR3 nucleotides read TGTGCCAGCAGCGCGGACAGGGGGTATTCACCCCTCCACTTT. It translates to CASSADRGYSPLHF.

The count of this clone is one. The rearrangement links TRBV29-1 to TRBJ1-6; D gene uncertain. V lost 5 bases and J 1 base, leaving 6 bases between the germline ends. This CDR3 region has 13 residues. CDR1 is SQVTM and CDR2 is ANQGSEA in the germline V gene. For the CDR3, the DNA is TGCAGCGTTTCGGGGTCCTATAATTCACCCCTCCACTTT. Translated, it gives CSVSGSYNSPLHF.

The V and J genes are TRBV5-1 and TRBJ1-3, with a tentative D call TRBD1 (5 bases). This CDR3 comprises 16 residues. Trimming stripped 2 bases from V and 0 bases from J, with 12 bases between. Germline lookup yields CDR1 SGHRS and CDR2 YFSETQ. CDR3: CASSFDGHSSGNTIYF. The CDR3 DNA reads TGCGCCAGCAGCTTTGATGGACACTCCTCTGGAAACACCATATATTTT.

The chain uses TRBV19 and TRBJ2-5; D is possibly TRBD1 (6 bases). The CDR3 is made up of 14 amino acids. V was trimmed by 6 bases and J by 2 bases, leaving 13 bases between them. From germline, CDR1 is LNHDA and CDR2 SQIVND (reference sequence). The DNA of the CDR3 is TGTGCCAGTAGGGCCAGGGGCCTACAAGAGACCCAGTACTTC. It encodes CASRARGLQETQYF.

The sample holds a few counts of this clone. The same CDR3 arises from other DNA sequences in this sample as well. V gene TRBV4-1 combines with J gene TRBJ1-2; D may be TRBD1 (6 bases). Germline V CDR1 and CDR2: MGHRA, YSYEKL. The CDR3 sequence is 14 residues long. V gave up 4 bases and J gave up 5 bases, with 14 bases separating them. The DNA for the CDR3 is TGCGCCAGCAGCCCGCCGGGACAACCGTATGGCTACACCTTC. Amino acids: CASSPPGQPYGYTF.

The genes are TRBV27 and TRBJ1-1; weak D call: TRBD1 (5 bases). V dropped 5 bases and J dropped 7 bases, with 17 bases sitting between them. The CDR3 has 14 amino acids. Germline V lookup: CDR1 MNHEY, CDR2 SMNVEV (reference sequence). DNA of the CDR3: TGTGCCAGCAGTCCCCGACGACAGAGCGATGAAGCTTTCTTT. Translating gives CASSPRRQSDEAFF.

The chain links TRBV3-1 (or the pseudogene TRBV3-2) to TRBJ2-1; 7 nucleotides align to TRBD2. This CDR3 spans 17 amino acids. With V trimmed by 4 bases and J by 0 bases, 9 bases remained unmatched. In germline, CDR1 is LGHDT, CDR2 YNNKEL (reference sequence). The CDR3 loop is CASSPEGLADSYNEQFF. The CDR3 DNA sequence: TGTGCCAGCAGCCCTGAAGGGCTAGCGGACTCCTACAATGAGCAGTTCTTC.

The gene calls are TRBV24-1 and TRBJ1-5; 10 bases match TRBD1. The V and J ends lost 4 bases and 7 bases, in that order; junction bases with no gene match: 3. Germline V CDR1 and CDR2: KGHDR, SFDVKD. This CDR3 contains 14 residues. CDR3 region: CATSEGQGRQPQHF. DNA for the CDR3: TGTGCCACCAGTGAGGGACAGGGGAGGCAGCCCCAGCATTTT.

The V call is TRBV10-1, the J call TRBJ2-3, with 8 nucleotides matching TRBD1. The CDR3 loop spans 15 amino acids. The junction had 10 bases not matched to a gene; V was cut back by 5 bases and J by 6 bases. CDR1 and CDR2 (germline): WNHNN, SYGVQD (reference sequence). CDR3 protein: CASSTGGLRLDTQYF. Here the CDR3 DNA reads TGCGCCAGCAGTACAGGGGGGCTTCGACTGGATACGCAGTATTTT.

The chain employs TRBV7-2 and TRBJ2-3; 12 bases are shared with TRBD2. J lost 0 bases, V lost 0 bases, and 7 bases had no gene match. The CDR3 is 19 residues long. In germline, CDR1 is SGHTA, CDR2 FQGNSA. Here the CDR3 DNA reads TGTGCCAGCAGCTTAGCGCCGACTAGCGGGAGAACTAGCACAGATACGCAGTATTTT. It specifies CASSLAPTSGRTSTDTQYF.

Here the CDR3 DNA reads TGTGCCAGCAGCGTAGACAGGGTCTCTGGAAACACCATATATTTT. Protein sequence: CASSVDRVSGNTIYF. The rearrangement links TRBV9 to TRBJ1-3, with D perhaps TRBD1 (6 bases). Trimming cost V 0 bases and J 0 bases, with 7 bases left between them. CDR1 is SGDLS, CDR2 YYNGEE, per germline. The CDR3 is made up of 15 amino acids.

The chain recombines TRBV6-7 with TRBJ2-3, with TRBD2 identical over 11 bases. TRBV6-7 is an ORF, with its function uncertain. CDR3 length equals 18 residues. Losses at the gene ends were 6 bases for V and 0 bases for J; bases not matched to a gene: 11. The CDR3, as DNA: TGTGCCAGCAGCTCTGGGCTAGCGGGAGGCACCAGCACAGATACGCAGTATTTT. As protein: CASSSGLAGGTSTDTQYF.

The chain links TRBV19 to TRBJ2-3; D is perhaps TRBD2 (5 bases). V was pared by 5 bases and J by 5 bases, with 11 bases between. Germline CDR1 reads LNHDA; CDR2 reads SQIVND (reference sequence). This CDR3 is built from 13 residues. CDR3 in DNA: TGTGCCAGTAGTTTCGGAGGCGAAGATACGCAGTATTTT. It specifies CASSFGGEDTQYF.

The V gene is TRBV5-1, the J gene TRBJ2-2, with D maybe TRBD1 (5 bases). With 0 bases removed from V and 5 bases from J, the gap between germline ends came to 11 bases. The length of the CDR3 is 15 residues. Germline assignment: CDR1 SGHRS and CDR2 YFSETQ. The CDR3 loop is CASSLVGQGTGELFF. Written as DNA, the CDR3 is TGCGCCAGCAGCTTGGTTGGGCAGGGTACCGGGGAGCTGTTTTTT.

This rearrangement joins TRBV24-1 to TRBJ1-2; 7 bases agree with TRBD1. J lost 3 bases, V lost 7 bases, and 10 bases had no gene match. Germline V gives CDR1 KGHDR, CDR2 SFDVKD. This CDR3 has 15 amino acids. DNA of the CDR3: TGTGCCACCAGCCCAACGGGACAGCCGGACTATGGCTACACCTTC. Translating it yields CATSPTGQPDYGYTF.

The chain's CDR3 is CASSPGRREKLFF. CDR3 bases: TGTGCCAGCAGCCCCGGGAGACGAGAAAAACTGTTTTTT. The V gene is TRBV19, the J gene TRBJ1-4; D not resolved. Trimming left V 9 bases short and J 8 bases short, with 16 bases between. Germline V gene sequence: CDR1 LNHDA, CDR2 SQIVND (reference sequence). This CDR3 comprises 13 residues.

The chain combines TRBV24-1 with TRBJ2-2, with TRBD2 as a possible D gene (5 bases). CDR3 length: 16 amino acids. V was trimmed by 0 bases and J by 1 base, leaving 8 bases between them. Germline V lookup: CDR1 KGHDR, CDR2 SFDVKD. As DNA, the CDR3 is TGTGCCACCAGTGATTTGTTGGCGGGGAACACCGGGGAGCTGTTTTTT. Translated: CATSDLLAGNTGELFF.

CDR3 bases: TGTGCCAGCAGCTTAGTGGGGGCAGGGAGTGAGCAGTTCTTC. It specifies CASSLVGAGSEQFF. This chain uses TRBV11-3 with TRBJ2-1, with D tentatively TRBD1 (6 bases). The CDR3 totals 14 residues. Trimming removed 1 base at V and 9 bases at J, with 13 bases between. Germline lookup yields CDR1 SGHNT and CDR2 YENEEA.

The CDR3 DNA is TGCGCCAGCAGCCCGCCGGGACAGGGGGGCTTTCACACTGAAGCTTTCTTT. The encoded protein is CASSPPGQGGFHTEAFF. The chain links TRBV4-1 to TRBJ1-1; 11 positions match TRBD1. The germline V gene has CDR1 MGHRA and CDR2 YSYEKL. The CDR3 length is 17 residues. Germline trimming cut 4 bases from V and 3 bases from J; bases unmatched to any gene: 10.

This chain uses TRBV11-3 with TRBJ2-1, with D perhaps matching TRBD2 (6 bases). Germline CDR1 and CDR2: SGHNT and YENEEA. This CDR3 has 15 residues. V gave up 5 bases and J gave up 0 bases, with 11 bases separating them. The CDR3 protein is CASSPGGYSYNEQFF. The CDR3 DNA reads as TGTGCCAGCAGCCCCGGGGGTTACTCCTACAATGAGCAGTTCTTC.

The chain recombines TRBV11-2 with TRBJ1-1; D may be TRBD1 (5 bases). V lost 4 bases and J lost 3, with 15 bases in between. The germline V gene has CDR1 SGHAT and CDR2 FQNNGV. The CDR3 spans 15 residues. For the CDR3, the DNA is TGTGCCAGCAGCTCCGCCGGGGGGAAGGACACTGAAGCTTTCTTT. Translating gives CASSSAGGKDTEAFF. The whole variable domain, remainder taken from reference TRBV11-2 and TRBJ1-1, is EAGVAQSPRYKIIEKRQSVAFWCNPISGHATLYWYQQILGQGPKLLIQFQNNGVVDDSQLPKDRFSAERLKGVDSTLKIQPAKLEDSAVYLCASSSAGGKDTEAFFGQGTRLTVV.

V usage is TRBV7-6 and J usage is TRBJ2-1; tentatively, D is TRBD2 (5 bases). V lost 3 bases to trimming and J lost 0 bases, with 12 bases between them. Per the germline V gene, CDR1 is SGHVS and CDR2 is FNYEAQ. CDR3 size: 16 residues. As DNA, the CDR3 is TGTGCCAGCAGCTTTGGTGGGAGTAGCTCCTACAATGAGCAGTTCTTC. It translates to CASSFGGSSSYNEQFF. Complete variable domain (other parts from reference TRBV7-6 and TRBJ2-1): GAGVSQSPRYKVTKRGQDVALRCDPISGHVSLYWYRQALGQGPEFLTYFNYEAQQDKSGLPNDRFSAERPEGSISTLTIQRTEQRDSAMYRCASSFGGSSSYNEQFFGPGTRLTVL.

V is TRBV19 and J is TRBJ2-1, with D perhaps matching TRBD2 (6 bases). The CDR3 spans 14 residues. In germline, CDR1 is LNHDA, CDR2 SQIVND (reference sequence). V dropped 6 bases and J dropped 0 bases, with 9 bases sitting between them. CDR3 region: CASRAGISYNEQFF. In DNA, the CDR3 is TGTGCCAGTAGGGCGGGAATCTCCTACAATGAGCAGTTCTTC.

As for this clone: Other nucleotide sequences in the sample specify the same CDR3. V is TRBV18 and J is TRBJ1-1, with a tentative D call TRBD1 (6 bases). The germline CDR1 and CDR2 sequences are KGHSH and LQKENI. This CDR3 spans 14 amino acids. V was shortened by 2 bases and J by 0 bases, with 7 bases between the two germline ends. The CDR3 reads CASSPGQLNTEAFF. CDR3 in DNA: TGTGCCAGCTCACCAGGACAGTTGAACACTGAAGCTTTCTTT. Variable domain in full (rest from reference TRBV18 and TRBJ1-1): NAGVMQNPRHLVRRRGQEARLRCSPMKGHSHVYWYRQLPEEGLKFMVYLQKENIIDESGMPKERFSAEFPKEGPSILRIQQVVRGDSAAYFCASSPGQLNTEAFFGQGTRLTVV.

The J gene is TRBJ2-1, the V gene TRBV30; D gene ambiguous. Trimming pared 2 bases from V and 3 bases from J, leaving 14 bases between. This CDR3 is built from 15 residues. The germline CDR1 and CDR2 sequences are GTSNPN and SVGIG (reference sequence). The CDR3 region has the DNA TGTGCCTGGAGTCCAGACTGGCGGAGCTACAATGAGCAGTTCTTC. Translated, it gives CAWSPDWRSYNEQFF.

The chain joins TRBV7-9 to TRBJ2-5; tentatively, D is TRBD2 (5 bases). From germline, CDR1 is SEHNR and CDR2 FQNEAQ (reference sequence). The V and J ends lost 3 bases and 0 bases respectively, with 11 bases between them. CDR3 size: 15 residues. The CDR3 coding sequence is TGTGCCAGCAGCTTCCAGGACTGGTACCAAGAGACCCAGTACTTC. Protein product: CASSFQDWYQETQYF.